Listed below are T cell receptor beta chains from one sample, sequenced in a study of blood T cell repertoires in COVID-19. Clones were read by immunoSEQ multiplex PCR, and TCRdb kept only the in-frame ones, dropping some. Of 650,000 to 800,000 clones in the sample, 85% to 90% were seen once. The sequenced sample was peripheral blood. These TCRs come from a woman younger than 35 with acute or convalescent COVID-19. Both conserved end residues are part of each CDR3.

V gene	J gene	CDR3 protein
TRBV7-9	TRBJ2-7	CASSSRQTSYEQYF
TRBV3-1/TRBV3-2	TRBJ1-2	CASSQASKTGMTF
TRBV7-9	TRBJ2-6	CASSLPTARRTNVLTF
TRBV12-3/TRBV12-4	TRBJ2-1	CASSLEGANEQFF
TRBV5-1	TRBJ1-4	CASSAQQGADEKLFF
TRBV19	TRBJ1-2	CASSSLNRVNYGYTF
TRBV5-6	TRBJ1-1	CASSFGTGETEAFF
TRBV24-1	TRBJ1-2	CATSAGTGVYGYTF
TRBV9	TRBJ2-3	CASSAGQGLAADTQYF
TRBV14	TRBJ1-2	CASSHEQGLNYGYTF
TRBV25-1	TRBJ2-7	CASSKSHLEAYEQYF
TRBV11-2	TRBJ2-7	CASSVQGYEQYF
TRBV3-1/TRBV3-2	TRBJ1-1	CASSQRTRVANTEAFF
TRBV6-5	TRBJ1-6	CASRILLNSPLHF
TRBV4-1	TRBJ1-3	CASRQNGGTGGYTIYF
TRBV5-3	TRBJ1-6	CARSPGVAGEVDDNSPLHF
TRBV28	TRBJ1-3	CASSPIGQGAGNTIYF
TRBV9	TRBJ1-5	CASSVGAGGRNQPQHF
TRBV19	TRBJ1-1	CASSRSLEGIMNTEAFF
TRBV21-1	TRBJ2-7	CASSKRYCTTVVYEQYF
TRBV30	TRBJ1-2	CAWSPLGTVDGYTF
TRBV2	TRBJ1-6	CASNRFDGDNSPLHF
TRBV6-1	TRBJ1-6	CASSEVLKGGAGMCGNSPLHF
TRBV11-2	TRBJ1-4	CASSFQQGLNKKLFF
TRBV15	TRBJ2-5	CATTQTGWSEETQYF
TRBV29-1	TRBJ1-4	CSADSGTGGEKLFF
TRBV6-5	TRBJ1-6	CASSRGQGLASPLHF
TRBV30	TRBJ1-5	CAWSQGSKPQHF
TRBV9	TRBJ1-6	CASSTAGGPHNSPLHF
TRBV7-9	TRBJ1-2	CASSLGLNGYTF
TRBV2	TRBJ1-5	CASGGVGAYSNQPQHF
TRBV27	TRBJ1-1	CASSLGTSFEAFF
TRBV27	TRBJ2-1	CASSLRVYNEQFF
TRBV19	TRBJ1-2	CASSRQGYGYTF
TRBV19	TRBJ1-1	CASADRGNTEAFF
TRBV9	TRBJ2-5	CASSPGTGETQYF
TRBV5-8	TRBJ1-5	CASSLDRAAQPQHF
TRBV7-3	TRBJ2-3	CASSSAGGAGDTQYF
TRBV6-5	TRBJ2-3	CASSEERGRTDTQYF
TRBV7-8	TRBJ1-5	CASSPGSNQPQHF
TRBV30	TRBJ1-1	CAWSETGANTEAFF
TRBV11-2	TRBJ2-3	CASSLFGTSGGNTDTQYF
TRBV7-2	TRBJ1-1	CASSLQPGQTNTEAFF
TRBV7-7	TRBJ2-5	CASSLGTSGGIQETQYF